One and the same sample provided the 8 T cell receptor beta chains below, sequenced in a study of T cell repertoires in cytomegalovirus infection (dated by TCRdb to the late 2010s). Sequencing relied on an Illumina HiSeq 1500. In-frame beta chains were kept once TCRdb had trimmed the public reads at Q25 with fastp and called clones with MiXCR. Under each unique CDR3 protein, matching rows form one entry showing the most common genes and DNA. A total of over 150,000 distinct CDR3 sequences appear in this sample, about 18% of them only once. Around 27% of the sample is taken by the ten largest. Sequencing used CD8+ T cells from PBMCs. These receptors all come from a human donor in good health (CMV status not recorded). Some clones in this sample may be carry-over from other donors' samples.

The chain recombines TRBV5-4 with TRBJ2-3; TRBD2 matches 9 bases. J was trimmed by 3 bases and V by 4 bases; bases with no gene match: 12. Germline-derived CDR1 and CDR2 are SGHNT and YYREEE (reference sequence). The CDR3 consists of 17 residues. CDR3 DNA sequence: TGTGCCAGCAGCCTTCCTGGCGGGGGGGCCGGAACAGATACGCAGTATTTT. This gives the protein CASSLPGGGAGTDTQYF.

This clonotype has more than one count but fewer than ten. The chain has TRBV6-6 and TRBJ1-1; D call uncertain. The ends were cut back, 0 bases at V and 1 base at J, with 9 bases in the middle. The germline CDR1 and CDR2 sequences are MNHNY and SVGAGI (reference sequence). This CDR3 is built from 15 residues. The CDR3 loop is CASSYSRTTNTEAFF. In DNA form, the CDR3 reads TGTGCCAGCAGTTACTCTAGGACCACGAACACTGAAGCTTTCTTT.

This clonotype turned up a few times. The J gene is TRBJ1-1, the V gene TRBV4-1; possibly TRBD1 for D (5 bases). The germline V gene encodes CDR1 MGHRA and CDR2 YSYEKL. Trimming removed 0 bases from V and 3 bases from J, with 14 bases in between. CDR3 length equals 16 residues. As DNA, the CDR3 is TGCGCCAGCAGCCAAGATGGGGCGGTCGGTGACACTGAAGCTTTCTTT. It translates to CASSQDGAVGDTEAFF.

This clonotype was found a few times. This chain connects TRBV4-1 to TRBJ1-1, with D unresolved. CDR1 and CDR2 from the germline V gene are MGHRA and YSYEKL. The V end was cut by 0 bases, the J end by 1 base, with 6 bases between. The CDR3 runs to 14 residues. CDR3 DNA sequence: TGCGCCAGCAGCCAAGAGGCAGCGAACACTGAAGCTTTCTTT. Its protein is CASSQEAANTEAFF.

The chain couples TRBV7-9 to TRBJ2-2, with a tentative D call TRBD1 (6 bases). Between the trimmed V and J ends, which lost 2 bases and 1 base, there was a span of 14 bases. Germline assignment: CDR1 SEHNR and CDR2 FQNEAQ (reference sequence). The CDR3 runs to 17 residues. The DNA for the CDR3 is TGTGCCAGCAGCTTAATCGTTCAGGGGAAGAACACCGGGGAGCTGTTTTTT. Residues: CASSLIVQGKNTGELFF.

This clonotype was detected a few times. This chain uses TRBV6-2 or TRBV6-3 with TRBJ1-1; possibly TRBD1 for D (6 bases). The V end was cut by 7 bases, the J end by 6 bases, with 18 bases between. CDR1 and CDR2 (germline): MNHEY, SVGEGT. This CDR3 contains 14 residues. The CDR3 DNA reads as TGTGCCAGCATTAGTAGGGGGGCGAATCCTGAAGCTTTCTTT. It translates to CASISRGANPEAFF.

The genes are TRBV29-1 and TRBJ2-1; TRBD2 matches at 15 bases. This CDR3 has 19 amino acids. V lost 2 bases and J lost 7; bases outside the gene matches: 15. Germline V CDR1 and CDR2: SQVTM, ANQGSEA. The CDR3: CSVELGLAGGSRQLNEQFF. The CDR3 nucleotides are TGCAGCGTTGAACTGGGACTAGCGGGGGGAAGCAGGCAGTTGAATGAGCAGTTCTTC.

V gene TRBV4-1 combines with J gene TRBJ1-1; D perhaps matches TRBD1 (6 bases). The CDR3 totals 14 residues. Germline CDR1 and CDR2: MGHRA and YSYEKL. V lost 4 bases to trimming and J lost 3 bases, with 12 bases between them. The CDR3 loop is CASSPPGGYTEAFF. The DNA of the CDR3 is TGCGCCAGCAGCCCCCCCGGGGGCTACACTGAAGCTTTCTTT.